Listed here is a single T cell receptor beta chain. In germline, CDR1 is ENHRY, CDR2 SYGVKD. This CDR3 has 15 residues. The germline V and J ends were trimmed by 0 bases and 3 bases, with 12 bases remaining between them. Sequencing was performed with immunoSEQ multiplex PCR; in TCRdb, only in-frame clones are kept and a portion is missing. The sample holds under 850,000 clones, around 92% seen once. The data stem from a study of shared clonotypes between healthy human individuals. About the research overall: Donors had three CD4 naive, three CD4 memory, two CD8 naive and one CD8 memory plate apiece.

The naive CD8 subset, CD45RO-negative cells positively selected for CCR7, excluded terminally differentiated effector memory CD45RA+ cells. V gene TRBV10-3 combines with J gene TRBJ2-7, with a tentative D call TRBD2 (7 bases). The clonotype originates from a man under 40 in good health. The sample consisted of naive CD8+ T cells sorted from blood. Here the CDR3 reads CAISESGGADYEQYF. The CDR3 DNA follows: TGTGCCATCAGTGAGTCTGGGGGGGCCGACTACGAGCAGTACTTC.